What follows are 22 T cell receptor beta chains derived from one specimen sequenced in a study of Graves' ophthalmopathy and Graves' hyperthyroidism. RNA transcripts yielded amplified TCR beta CDR3 regions. First-round RT-PCR used HTBI primers; second-round multiplex PCR followed. TCRdb processed the multiplex PCR reads anew with MiXCR; each CDR3 protein has one entry. The data show hundreds of thousands of distinct CDR3 sequences, about a fifth seen once. Sequencing was done on a sample of peripheral blood. These receptors all come from a woman aged 45-65 years with Graves' ophthalmopathy.

This clonotype was seen repeatedly, ten times or more. The chain uses TRBV20-1 and TRBJ2-5; TRBD2 matches 9 bases. V dropped 3 bases and J dropped 2; count of bases not matched to a gene: 10. Germline lookup yields CDR1 DFQATT and CDR2 SNEGSKA (reference sequence). The CDR3 has 16 residues. CDR3 DNA sequence: TGCAGTGCTAGTCAGGCGGCTAGCGGGACACAAGAGACCCAGTACTTC. It specifies CSASQAASGTQETQYF.

Only a few counts were recorded for this clonotype. A much larger clonotype is one base distant, so this may be a read error. The chain couples TRBV9 to TRBJ2-7, with D possibly being TRBD1 (6 bases). Germline V gives CDR1 SGDLS, CDR2 YYNGEE. This CDR3 has 14 amino acids. The CDR3 spells CAGSTNRDAYEQYF. CDR3 nucleotide sequence: TGTGCCGGCAGCACAAACAGGGACGCCTACGAGCAGTACTTC.

Ten or more counts support this clonotype. The chain joins TRBV29-1 to TRBJ1-1; 8 bases align to TRBD1. V was clipped by 5 bases and J by 1 base; unmatched bases: 6. The CDR3 consists of 14 residues. From germline, CDR1 is SQVTM and CDR2 ANQGSEA. The CDR3 region has the DNA TGCAGCGTTTCGGGGGACAGGTCGAACACTGAAGCTTTCTTT. Residues: CSVSGDRSNTEAFF.

This clonotype has just one count. A read error may explain this, as a much larger clone is one base away. V is TRBV12-3 or TRBV12-4 and J is TRBJ2-7, with 9 bases matching TRBD2. This CDR3 is 15 amino acids long. V dropped 5 bases and J dropped 5; count of bases not matched to a gene: 10. Here the CDR3 reads CASSTASGRTNEQYF. The CDR3 nucleotides read TGTGCCAGCAGTACAGCAAGCGGGAGGACCAACGAGCAGTACTTC.

This clonotype was found many times. The V and J genes are TRBV5-6 and TRBJ2-7; D is ambiguous. The CDR3 is 15 residues long. V lost 1 base, J lost 2 bases, and 13 bases lay in between. Germline loops: CDR1 SGHDT, CDR2 YYEEEE. The CDR3 here is CASSLLSSYTYEQYF. The DNA of the CDR3 is TGTGCCAGCAGCTTGCTCTCGTCTTACACCTACGAGCAGTACTTC.

This clonotype was counted at least ten times. The genes are TRBV24-1 and TRBJ2-2; 8 bases are shared with TRBD1. CDR1 and CDR2 (germline): KGHDR, SFDVKD. Unmatched junction bases numbered 6, after V lost 0 bases and J lost 1 base. The CDR3 totals 18 residues. The CDR3 DNA reads as TGTGCCACCAGTGATTTGTTTGCAGGACAGGGGAACACCGGGGAGCTGTTTTTT. This sequence encodes CATSDLFAGQGNTGELFF.

This clonotype was counted many times. The chain combines TRBV12-3 or TRBV12-4 with TRBJ2-3; TRBD1 is a possible D gene (5 bases). The length of the CDR3 is 14 residues. V lost 5 bases and J 0 bases, leaving 9 bases between the germline ends. As DNA, the CDR3 is TGTGCCAGCAGTCCAGGACACAGCACAGATACGCAGTATTTT. Translated, it gives CASSPGHSTDTQYF.

J is TRBJ2-5 and V is TRBV9, with 12 bases aligning to TRBD2. Trimming took 4 bases from V and 5 from J; bases not matched to a gene: 9. The CDR3 has 16 residues. Germline V gene data show CDR1 as SGDLS and CDR2 as YYNGEE. CDR3 amino acids: CASSPRLAGARETQYF. The DNA for the CDR3 is TGTGCCAGCAGCCCGAGACTAGCGGGAGCTCGGGAGACCCAGTACTTC.

This clonotype was picked up many times. The chain links TRBV3-1 to TRBJ2-7; the D gene is possibly TRBD2 (6 bases). V lost 0 bases and J lost 5, with 14 bases in between. Germline CDR1 LGHDT, CDR2 YNNKEL (reference sequence). The CDR3 length is 15 residues. CDR3 residues: CASSQDAAGFNEQYF. The CDR3 coding sequence is TGTGCCAGCAGCCAAGATGCGGCGGGATTCAACGAGCAGTACTTC.

Ten or more counts support this clonotype. The V gene is TRBV15, the J gene TRBJ2-2; 9 bases map to TRBD1. The germline CDR1 and CDR2 sequences are LNHNV and YYDKDF (reference sequence). V gave up 6 bases and J gave up 0 bases; unmatched junction bases: 2. The CDR3 has 15 amino acids. Here the CDR3 DNA reads TGTGCCACCAGGCGGGACAGGGCGAACACCGGGGAGCTGTTTTTT. Translated, it gives CATRRDRANTGELFF.

This clonotype appeared once. V usage is TRBV6-1 and J usage is TRBJ2-5, with 14 bases that match TRBD2. The CDR3 is 15 amino acids. V lost 6 bases to trimming and J lost 5 bases; unmatched junction nucleotides: 5. Germline V gene sequence: CDR1 MNHNS, CDR2 SASEGT. CDR3 in DNA: TGTGCCAGCAGGAATTGGACTAGCGGGAGGGAGACCCAGTACTTC. The encoded protein is CASRNWTSGRETQYF.

This clonotype occurred many times. V and J are TRBV28 and TRBJ1-2; no firm D call. Germline V CDR1 and CDR2: MDHEN, SYDVKM. V was trimmed by 8 bases and J by 3 bases, leaving 4 bases between them. The CDR3 sequence is 10 residues long. The CDR3 spells CASWDYGYTF. Here the CDR3 DNA reads TGTGCCAGCTGGGACTATGGCTACACCTTC.

This clonotype came up a few times. The V call is TRBV18, the J call TRBJ2-7; no definite D call. V lost 6 bases and J 1 base, leaving 13 bases between the germline ends. Looked up from germline, CDR1 is KGHSH and CDR2 is LQKENI. This CDR3 contains 14 residues. CDR3 DNA sequence: TGTGCCAGCTCGCGGCAGGAAGGGTCCTACGAGCAGTACTTC. Translated, it gives CASSRQEGSYEQYF. Together with reference TRBV18 and TRBJ2-7, the CDR3 gives the full variable domain: NAGVMQNPRHLVRRRGQEARLRCSPMKGHSHVYWYRQLPEEGLKFMVYLQKENIIDESGMPKERFSAEFPKEGPSILRIQQVVRGDSAAYFCASSRQEGSYEQYFGPGTRLTVT.

The table lists this clonotype with a few counts. V is TRBV11-3 and J is TRBJ2-2, with D hard to call. The V and J ends lost 5 bases and 5 bases respectively, with 12 bases between them. Germline V gene lookup returns CDR1 SGHNT and CDR2 YENEEA. This CDR3 region has 14 residues. The CDR3 here is CASSQNLVTGELFF. DNA for the CDR3: TGTGCCAGCAGCCAAAACCTAGTGACCGGGGAGCTGTTTTTT.

This clonotype was seen many times. The chain is built from TRBV29-1 and TRBJ2-6; the match to TRBD1 covers 10 bases. In germline, CDR1 is SQVTM, CDR2 ANQGSEA. The CDR3 has 18 residues. The junction had 12 bases not matched to a gene; V was cut back by 7 bases and J by 0 bases. CDR3 DNA sequence: TGCAGCGGCATAAAAGACAGGGGGCTACACTCTGGGGCCAACGTCCTGACTTTC. Residues: CSGIKDRGLHSGANVLTF.

This clonotype was recorded at least ten times. Germline is not matched at one junction end, which may reflect a read error. V gene TRBV27 combines with J gene TRBJ2-7; 11 nucleotides agree with TRBD1. The CDR3 totals 11 residues. CDR1 is MNHEY, CDR2 SMNVEV, per germline (reference sequence). The CDR3 spells CASIGQGAPSF. For the CDR3, the DNA is TGTGCCAGCATCGGACAGGGGGCGCCGTCCTTC.

This clonotype was seen at least ten times. The V gene is TRBV20-1, the J gene TRBJ2-4, with a tentative D call TRBD2 (5 bases). From germline, CDR1 is DFQATT and CDR2 SNEGSKA (reference sequence). With 5 bases removed from V and 2 bases from J, the gap between germline ends came to 13 bases. The CDR3 has 14 amino acids. This CDR3 is CSAARDLTKNIQYF. The CDR3 DNA follows: TGCAGTGCTGCCCGGGATCTGACCAAAAACATTCAGTACTTC.

This clonotype was found a few times. The chain employs TRBV12-3 or TRBV12-4 and TRBJ2-3; 8 bases match TRBD2. V shed 4 bases, J shed 1 base, and the junction held 13 bases outside the gene matches. The CDR3 is made up of 18 amino acids. As DNA, the CDR3 is TGTGCCAGCAGTTCCCCCACCGGGCAACTAGCGGGCACAGATACGCAGTATTTT. Protein: CASSSPTGQLAGTDTQYF.

As concerns this clonotype: A read error may produce the germline difference seen at one junction end. This chain uses TRBV6-1 with TRBJ2-7; D is undetermined. The CDR3 sequence is 15 residues long. CDR1 MNHNS and CDR2 SASEGT come from the germline V gene. The CDR3 DNA sequence: TGTGCCAGCACCCCCTTAGATGAAGGATCCTACGAGCAGTCCTTC. Translation: CASTPLDEGSYEQSF.

The chain combines TRBV6-1 with TRBJ2-7; D remains unclear. From germline, CDR1 is MNHNS and CDR2 SASEGT. The V gene lost 6 bases and the J gene lost 2 bases, with 11 bases spanning the gap. The CDR3 has 13 amino acids. CDR3 region: CASRAGSAYEQYF. CDR3 coding DNA: TGTGCCAGCAGGGCAGGATCGGCCTACGAGCAGTACTTC.

This CDR3 is CASSLALQPPRQVGGYTF. The CDR3 bases are TGTGCCAGCAGTTTAGCGCTACAACCACCCAGACAGGTTGGGGGCTACACCTTC. The rearrangement uses TRBV12-3 or TRBV12-4 and TRBJ1-2; a weak D match, TRBD1 (6 bases). The CDR3 totals 18 residues. V was trimmed by 0 bases and J by 8 bases, leaving 25 bases between them.

This clonotype was observed at least ten times. V gene TRBV14 combines with J gene TRBJ2-2, with D uncertain. CDR3 length equals 14 residues. V lost 1 base and J lost 4, with 7 bases in between. Per germline, CDR1 SGHDN and CDR2 FVKESK. The CDR3 sequence: CASSQVKFTGELFF. The CDR3 coding sequence is TGTGCCAGCAGCCAAGTCAAGTTCACCGGGGAGCTGTTTTTT.